The source of this T cell receptor (beta chain) is a study of T cell changes during pregnancy in multiple sclerosis. TCRdb's copy holds only in-frame clones and misses some; the assay was immunoSEQ multiplex PCR. The repertoire includes tens of thousands of clones, roughly 93% of them detected once, and more than 1% sits in the top ten. CDR1 is MNHNS and CDR2 is SASEGT in the germline V gene. The CDR3 has 13 amino acids. This TCR derives from a female donor with multiple sclerosis, enrolled in a pregnancy study. The material sequenced was peripheral blood, taken in the first trimester of pregnancy. The rearrangement joins TRBV6-1 to TRBJ2-5; D possibly corresponds to TRBD1 (6 bases). The J call may be incorrect, as the DNA end agrees better with TRBJ2-7. Here the CDR3 reads CASSGGTPYEQYF. In DNA form, the CDR3 reads TGTGCCAGCAGTGGGGGGACACCTTACGAGCAGTACTTC.